This T cell receptor beta chain was found in a study of shared clonotypes between healthy human individuals (dated by TCRdb to the early 2020s). Context from the whole study: The cohort included a few men and two women between 18 and 49 years of age. For each donor, CD4 naive and CD4 memory were each given three plates, CD8 naive was given two plates, and CD8 memory was given one plate. To estimate repertoire size and how much clonotypes are shared between individuals, the study performed deep sequencing of blood TCR repertoires from about five healthy adults. Libraries were prepared and TCR repertoires were sequenced by different laboratories using diverse techniques, in order to increase sequencing depth and limit assay-specific biases. Leukapheresis yielded between about 0.94 and 8.9 billion PBMCs per donor. What the study reported, not specific to this receptor: The small number of donors limited the genetic and exposure-history diversity represented. Pairwise subsampling led to the expectation that sequencing depth would affect the degree of clonotype sharing among donors. Clonotypes shared by all four sorted-subset donors showed higher generation probabilities than non-shared clonotypes. Across several donors, roughly 5% of naive CD4, roughly 3.5% of naive CD8, 2.3% of memory CD4, and over 0.35% of memory CD8 clonotypes were shared. Even with the large sequencing depth, rarefaction of the sorted-subset datasets indicated that sequencing was incomplete. Naive subsets generally had larger estimated clonotype richness than memory subsets. Sampling was restricted to blood, and TCR repertoires in tissues likely differ from the TCR repertoires found in blood.

The donors were healthy, HIV-negative adults who had no recently reported acute infections or vaccinations. All donors were Caucasian adults living in Nashville, Tennessee, USA. CD4+ T cells were enriched by magnetic negative selection; naive cells were then positively selected on CD45RA, and the negative fraction formed the memory subset. After blood collection by leukapheresis, PBMCs were isolated using Ficoll-Histopaque density gradient centrifugation and then cryopreserved in the vapor phase of liquid nitrogen. Analytical flow cytometry was used to check the purity and quantity of each magnetically sorted T cell population. From each sorted fraction, genomic DNA was isolated and quantified by UV absorbance on a Nanodrop 2000c. V is trimmed back by 2 bases and J by 1 base, and the junction contains 3 bases that no gene match accounts for. The CDR3 runs 16 amino acids, cysteine and phenylalanine included. Just CDR3 DNA is preserved here, 48 bases in frame from base 1. The germline V gene provides CDR1 SNHLY and CDR2 FYNNEI.

Using the deep immunoSEQ assay, multiplex PCR amplified TCR CDR3 regions from genomic DNA. Extracted genomic DNA from each cell subset was distributed evenly across all wells of several immunoSEQ 96-well plates, and each plate was treated as a replicate. Each replicate PCR for sorted subsets received around 0.2 ug genomic DNA, equal to around 32,000 T cell genomes. The purified libraries were quantified using a Qubit 3.0 fluorometer, sized with a Bioanalyzer 2100, and then quantified again using the KAPA Library Quantification kit. A separate single-read 150-cycle Illumina NextSeq 550 flow cell was used to sequence each immunoSEQ 96-well plate. The study's own analysis went as follows. Because only junctional sequences without quality scores were contained in the immunoSEQ output, filtering matching that applied to full-length reads could not be performed. To assign V/J genes and CDR3, sequences were annotated using PyIR, a Python wrapper for IgBLAST v1.9, with IMGT germline references. Reads were filtered out if the reads had weak V/J assignments (E-value above 1e-6), no CDR3, stop codons, out-of-frame junctions, or ambiguous translated residues. V3J clonotypes were defined as sequences sharing an identical inferred V gene, J gene, and CDR3 amino acid sequence. To compute the percentage overlap between repertoires, the number of shared unique clonotypes was divided by the size of the smaller repertoire. Three approaches were used to assess repertoire richness: RTK rarefaction, the Chao1 estimator, and Recon v2.1 estimates of unobserved clonotypes. Generation probabilities were computed with OLGA for all TCRbeta clonotypes obtained by the gDNA method from a few donors. This immuneACCESS table, as held by TCRdb, lists in-frame sequences with V and J called but not all clones. Of the missing ones, under half trace to an unresolved V gene in checked studies; the others have no known cause. V, J and clone size are taken as reported in that table, and D and trimming were inferred from the DNA itself. The sample yields 2 million to 2.5 million clones; almost 96% were counted once. The ten largest clones represent roughly 0.13% of the sample.

This clone occurred once. Its recognized antigen is unknown. Qualities for individual bases were not recorded, and no much larger clone is one base off. The sequence is built from TRBV2 and TRBJ2-2, with 8 bases matching TRBD2. This clonotype was obtained from a man aged 18-30 years in good health. Sequenced: naive CD4+ T cells sorted from blood. The sample's cell subset or site label, decoded: CD45RA+ positively selected. In nucleotide form, the sequence is TGTGCCAGCAGTGAATTGGGGACTAGGAACACCGGGGAGCTGTTTTTT. Its protein product is CASSELGTRNTGELFF.